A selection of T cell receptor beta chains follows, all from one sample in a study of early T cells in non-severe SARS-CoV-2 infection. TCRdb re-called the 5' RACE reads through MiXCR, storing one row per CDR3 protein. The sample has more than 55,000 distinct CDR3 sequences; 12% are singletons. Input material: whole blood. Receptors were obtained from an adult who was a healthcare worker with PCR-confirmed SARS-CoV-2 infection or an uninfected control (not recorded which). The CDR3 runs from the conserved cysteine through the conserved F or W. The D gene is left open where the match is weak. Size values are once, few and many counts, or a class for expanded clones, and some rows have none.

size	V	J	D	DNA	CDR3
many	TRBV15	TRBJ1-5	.	TGTGCCACCAGCAGCGGAGGGAGCGGCCAGCCCCAGCATTTT	CATSSGGSGQPQHF
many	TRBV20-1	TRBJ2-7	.	TGCAGTGCAACCCCTGGGGCAGATTACGAGCAGTACTTC	CSATPGADYEQYF
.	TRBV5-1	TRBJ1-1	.	TGCGCCAGCAGCCCTGGTGATGGCACTGAAGCTTTCTTT	CASSPGDGTEAFF
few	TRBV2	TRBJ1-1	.	TGTGCCAGCAGCCGTCGGGAAGGGGGGATGAACACTGAAGCTTTCTTT	CASSRREGGMNTEAFF
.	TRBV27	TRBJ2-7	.	TGTGCCAGCAGCCTATCGGGTTCGTACGAGCAGTACTTC	CASSLSGSYEQYF
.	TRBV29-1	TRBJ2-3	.	TGCAGCTTTAAGGACACAGATACGCAGTATTTT	CSFKDTDTQYF
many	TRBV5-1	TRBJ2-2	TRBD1	TGCGCCAGCAGCACCGGACAGGTTGAAACCGGGGAGCTGTTTTTT	CASSTGQVETGELFF
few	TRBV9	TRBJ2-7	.	TGTGCCAGCAGCGTAGTAGCGGACTCCTACGAGCAGTACTTC	CASSVVADSYEQYF
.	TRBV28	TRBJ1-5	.	TGTGCCAGCAGGCTTTTTAGCAATCAGCCCCAGCATTTT	CASRLFSNQPQHF
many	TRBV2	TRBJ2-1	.	TGTGCCAGCAGTAAGGACTACAATGAGCAGTTCTTC	CASSKDYNEQFF
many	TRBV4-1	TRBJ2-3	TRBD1	TGCGCCAGCAGCCTCGACAGGGGTGATACGCAGTATTTT	CASSLDRGDTQYF
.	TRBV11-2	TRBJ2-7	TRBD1	TGTGCCAGCAGCAGGGACAGGGACTACGAGCAGTACTTC	CASSRDRDYEQYF
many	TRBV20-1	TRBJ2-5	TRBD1	TGCAGTGCTAGAGATCGGAGACAGGGCGCCCAGACCCAGTACTTC	CSARDRRQGAQTQYF
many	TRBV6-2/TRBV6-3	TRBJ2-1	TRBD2	TGTGCCAGCAGTTACTCGGGCGGGAGTGTTAATGAGCAGTTCTTC	CASSYSGGSVNEQFF
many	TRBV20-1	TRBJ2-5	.	TGCAGTGCTAGAGATGGGGGGCTAGCAGAGACCCAGTACTTC	CSARDGGLAETQYF
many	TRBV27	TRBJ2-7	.	TGTGCCAGCAGTTTATACCCCCCCTACGAGCAGTACTTC	CASSLYPPYEQYF
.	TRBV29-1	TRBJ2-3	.	TGCAGCGCAACGAGCGGAGGGGGGACAGATACGCAGTATTTT	CSATSGGGTDTQYF
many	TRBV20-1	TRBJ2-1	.	TGCAGTGCTAGAGATGCGACGCGGAATGAGCAGTTCTTC	CSARDATRNEQFF
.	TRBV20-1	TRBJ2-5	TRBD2	TGCAGTGCTAGGCCCCTAGCGGGGGGCCAAGAGACCCAGTACTTC	CSARPLAGGQETQYF
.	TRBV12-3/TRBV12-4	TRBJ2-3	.	TGTGCATCACAGGGAGCTAGTTTTGCAGATACGCAGTATTTT	CASQGASFADTQYF
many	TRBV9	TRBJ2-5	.	TGTGCCAGCAGCGTAGGCCCCGGGCAGGGTGAGGAGACCCAGTACTTC	CASSVGPGQGEETQYF
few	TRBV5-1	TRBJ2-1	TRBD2	TGCGCCAGCAGAACTGGTAGCGGGAGGGCCGAGGAGCAGTTCTTC	CASRTGSGRAEEQFF
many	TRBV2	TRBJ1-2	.	TGTGCCAGCGTCACAGGCGGTAACTATGGCTACACCTTC	CASVTGGNYGYTF
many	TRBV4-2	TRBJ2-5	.	TGTGCCAGCAGCCAAGGGCGTGGGGGATCAGAGACCCAGTACTTC	CASSQGRGGSETQYF
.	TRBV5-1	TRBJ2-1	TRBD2	TGCGCCAGCAAAGGGCTAGCGGGAGTCCCCGAGCAGTTCTTC	CASKGLAGVPEQFF
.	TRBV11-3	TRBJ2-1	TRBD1	TGTGCCAGCAGCTCGGGGGACAGGGTAAAGGAGGAGGGCAATGAGCAGTTCTTC	CASSSGDRVKEEGNEQFF
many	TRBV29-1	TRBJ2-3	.	TGCAGCGTTGCCAGCACAGATACGCAGTATTTT	CSVASTDTQYF
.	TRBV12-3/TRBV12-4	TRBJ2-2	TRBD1	TGTGCCAGCAGACAACAGGGGTCTGCGACCGGGGAGCTGTTTTTT	CASRQQGSATGELFF
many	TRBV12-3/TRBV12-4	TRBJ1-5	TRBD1	TGTGCCAGCAGTCGGACAGGGGTGGATCAGCCCCAGCATTTT	CASSRTGVDQPQHF